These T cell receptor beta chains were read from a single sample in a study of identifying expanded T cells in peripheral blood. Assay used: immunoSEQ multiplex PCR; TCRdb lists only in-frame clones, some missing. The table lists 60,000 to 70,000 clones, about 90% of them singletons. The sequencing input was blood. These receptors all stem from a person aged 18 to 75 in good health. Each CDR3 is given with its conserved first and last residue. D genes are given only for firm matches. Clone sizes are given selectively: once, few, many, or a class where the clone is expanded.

cdr3_nt: TGTGCCAGCAGCGTAGCCACTAGTTGGGAGACCCAGTACTTC; cdr3_aa: CASSVATSWETQYF; d_call: -; v_call: TRBV9; clone_size: -; j_call: TRBJ2-5
cdr3_nt: TGTGCCAGCAGCTTAGCCGGGACAGGGGGCAATGAGCAGTTCTTC; cdr3_aa: CASSLAGTGGNEQFF; d_call: TRBD1; v_call: TRBV7-9; clone_size: -; j_call: TRBJ2-1
cdr3_nt: TGCGCCAGCAGCAACCGGGACAGGGGCACAGATACGCAGTATTTT; cdr3_aa: CASSNRDRGTDTQYF; d_call: TRBD1; v_call: TRBV4-1; clone_size: -; j_call: TRBJ2-3
cdr3_nt: TGCGCCAGCAGTATCGGAAACAATGAGCAGTTCTTC; cdr3_aa: CASSIGNNEQFF; d_call: -; v_call: TRBV5-1; clone_size: once; j_call: TRBJ2-1
cdr3_nt: TGTGCCAGCAGCTTATTCTCGCAGGGGGGCACTGAAGCTTTCTTT; cdr3_aa: CASSLFSQGGTEAFF; d_call: TRBD1; v_call: TRBV11-2; clone_size: once; j_call: TRBJ1-1
cdr3_nt: TGTGCCAGCTCACCACCCGGGGGACTAGCGAACACAGATACGCAGTATTTT; cdr3_aa: CASSPPGGLANTDTQYF; d_call: TRBD2; v_call: TRBV18; clone_size: once; j_call: TRBJ2-3
cdr3_nt: TGCAGCGTTCCGTCTATGACAGGGGGCTCGGATACGCAGTATTTT; cdr3_aa: CSVPSMTGGSDTQYF; d_call: TRBD1; v_call: TRBV29-1; clone_size: -; j_call: TRBJ2-3
cdr3_nt: TGTGCCAGCAGCCGAAGGGGCTCTGGAAACACCATATATTTT; cdr3_aa: CASSRRGSGNTIYF; d_call: -; v_call: TRBV6-5; clone_size: -; j_call: TRBJ1-3
cdr3_nt: TGTGCCAGCAGTGCAGGCGGGGGGGCCACAGATACGCAGTATTTT; cdr3_aa: CASSAGGGATDTQYF; d_call: TRBD2; v_call: TRBV6-4; clone_size: few; j_call: TRBJ2-3
cdr3_nt: TGTGCCAGCAGCGACAGTCGGGGCACAGATACGCAGTATTTT; cdr3_aa: CASSDSRGTDTQYF; d_call: -; v_call: TRBV9; clone_size: -; j_call: TRBJ2-3
cdr3_nt: TGTGCCAGCAGCGGCGGGACGAGCACAGATACGCAGTATTTT; cdr3_aa: CASSGGTSTDTQYF; d_call: -; v_call: TRBV6-4; clone_size: -; j_call: TRBJ2-3
cdr3_nt: TGTGCCAGCATCCGAGAGCAGGGAGGAGAGACCCAGTACTTC; cdr3_aa: CASIREQGGETQYF; d_call: -; v_call: TRBV2; clone_size: -; j_call: TRBJ2-5
cdr3_nt: TGCGCCAGCAGCCAAGAGCTCAGACGAGACTATGGCTACACCTTC; cdr3_aa: CASSQELRRDYGYTF; d_call: -; v_call: TRBV4-3; clone_size: once; j_call: TRBJ1-2
cdr3_nt: TGTGCCAGCAGTTCCGGGACAGGATACGATGAAAAACTGTTTTTT; cdr3_aa: CASSSGTGYDEKLFF; d_call: TRBD1; v_call: TRBV7-2; clone_size: -; j_call: TRBJ1-4
cdr3_nt: TGTGCCAGTAGTACCGGAACTAGCGGGCGCCCTGAGCAGTTCTTC; cdr3_aa: CASSTGTSGRPEQFF; d_call: TRBD2; v_call: TRBV19; clone_size: -; j_call: TRBJ2-1
cdr3_nt: TGTGCCAGCAGTTTAAACCCAGCGTACGAGCAGTACTTC; cdr3_aa: CASSLNPAYEQYF; d_call: -; v_call: TRBV28; clone_size: -; j_call: TRBJ2-7
cdr3_nt: TGTGCCAGCAGTGGCAGGGGTTTCGACACTGAAGCTTTCTTT; cdr3_aa: CASSGRGFDTEAFF; d_call: -; v_call: TRBV2; clone_size: -; j_call: TRBJ1-1
cdr3_nt: TGTGCCAGTACAAATACAGGCCTCTCTGGAAACACCATATATTTT; cdr3_aa: CASTNTGLSGNTIYF; d_call: -; v_call: TRBV19; clone_size: -; j_call: TRBJ1-3
cdr3_nt: TGTGCCAGCAGCCCGCGAGCCGGGACAGGGGGGTATGAGCAGTTCTTC; cdr3_aa: CASSPRAGTGGYEQFF; d_call: TRBD1; v_call: TRBV4-2; clone_size: -; j_call: TRBJ2-1
cdr3_nt: TGTGCCAGAAGCGGAGACGGGACCATAAATCAGCCCCAGCATTTT; cdr3_aa: CARSGDGTINQPQHF; d_call: -; v_call: TRBV5-3; clone_size: -; j_call: TRBJ1-5
cdr3_nt: TGCGCCAGCAGCTTGAAGGGGGAGAACACTGAAGCTTTCTTT; cdr3_aa: CASSLKGENTEAFF; d_call: -; v_call: TRBV5-1; clone_size: -; j_call: TRBJ1-1
cdr3_nt: TGTGCCAGCTCACCGGGGAGGGGATACAATCAGCCCCAGCATTTT; cdr3_aa: CASSPGRGYNQPQHF; d_call: -; v_call: TRBV18; clone_size: -; j_call: TRBJ1-5
cdr3_nt: TGTGCCAGCAGTCCAGATAGCGGGGGGCGCAATGAGCAGTTCTTC; cdr3_aa: CASSPDSGGRNEQFF; d_call: TRBD2; v_call: TRBV6-4; clone_size: -; j_call: TRBJ2-1
cdr3_nt: TGTGCCAGCAGTTCTTACTATGGCTACACCTTC; cdr3_aa: CASSSYYGYTF; d_call: -; v_call: TRBV28; clone_size: -; j_call: TRBJ1-2
cdr3_nt: TGTGCCAGCAGCTTAGAGAAGAACACTGAAGCTTTCTTT; cdr3_aa: CASSLEKNTEAFF; d_call: -; v_call: TRBV11-2; clone_size: -; j_call: TRBJ1-1
cdr3_nt: TGCGCCAGCAGCCCCACGGGACAGGGGTATGATGGCTACACCTTC; cdr3_aa: CASSPTGQGYDGYTF; d_call: TRBD1; v_call: TRBV5-1; clone_size: -; j_call: TRBJ1-2
cdr3_nt: TGTGCCAGCAGTGAAGGGACAGGGGGAGACACTGAAGCTTTCTTT; cdr3_aa: CASSEGTGGDTEAFF; d_call: TRBD1; v_call: TRBV25-1; clone_size: once; j_call: TRBJ1-1
cdr3_nt: TGTGCCAGCAGCTTAGTGCAGGGAAGGTCGTACGAGCAGTACTTC; cdr3_aa: CASSLVQGRSYEQYF; d_call: -; v_call: TRBV7-9; clone_size: once; j_call: TRBJ2-7